The sequence of this TCR beta chain was determined in a study of identical twins. Study-wide results and limits: Out-of-frame TCR alpha sharing observed in monozygotic twins exceeded model estimates. Cord blood's abundant beta clonotypes had fewer insertions, unlike memory repertoires.

After template switching added a universal primer site, the resulting cDNA carried unique molecular identifiers. TCRdb called the 5' RACE reads again in MiXCR, with one record for every CDR3 protein. The sample records about 250,000 distinct CDR3 sequences, approximately 7.3% being singletons. In regard to this clonotype: The antigen remains unidentified.

Separately, the same data were catalogued under a study of yellow fever vaccine responses in identical twins.

The TCR comes from a woman aged 18 to 35 in good health. Sequenced sample: CD8+ T cells sorted from blood.

The chain's CDR3 is CASSSGQGDTEAFF. The CDR3, as DNA: TGTGCCAGCAGCTCAGGACAGGGGGACACTGAAGCTTTCTTT. The rearrangement joins TRBV7-9 to TRBJ1-1, with 10 bases matching TRBD1. The CDR3 runs 14 residues. J lost 3 bases, V lost 4 bases, and 2 bases had no gene match. Germline loops: CDR1 SEHNR, CDR2 FQNEAQ (reference sequence).